The TCR beta chain described here comes from a study of OX40 agonist ivuxolimab in advanced cancers. Looking at the study overall: Ivuxolimab, which is an agonistic anti-OX40 (CD134) antibody, was administered to the patients.

The table came from immunoSEQ multiplex PCR; TCRdb's copy has only in-frame clones and leaves some out. Among 72,000 or so clones, approximately 92% were seen once, and the ten largest hold about an eighth. The sequencing here drew on CD4+ or CD8+ T cells sorted from blood, taken in a trial of the OX40 agonist ivuxolimab. The origin of this receptor is an adult with an advanced solid tumor such as melanoma, head and neck, liver or kidney cancer.

The DNA for the CDR3 is TGTGCCAGCAGCCAAGATCTTAGGGGTGAGACCCAGTACTTC. Amino acid sequence: CASSQDLRGETQYF. The V gene is TRBV7-2, the J gene TRBJ2-5, with D possibly TRBD1 on 5 matching bases. CDR3 length: 14 residues. Trimming stripped 5 bases from V and 5 bases from J, with 15 bases between. From germline, CDR1 is SGHTA and CDR2 FQGNSA.